The T cell receptor (beta chain) described here comes from a study of CD8+CD57+ T cells in acquired aplastic anemia. General study points: Patients had twenty-nine CD8+ CDR3 sequences in common with controls (the shared set). Patients and healthy controls showed no significant CD8+ Simpson's diversity difference.

The use of genomic DNA as template underpinned the TCR beta VDJ and CDR3 profiling. Via MiXCR, TCRdb re-called the reads, giving one row per CDR3 protein. The sample shows around 79,000 distinct CDR3 sequences, around 70% of them seen only once. Individuals selected for sequencing had exhibited CD8+CD57+ cell expansion on flow cytometry. A word on this clonotype: The antigen is not known.

Per the germline V gene, CDR1 is LNHNV and CDR2 is YYDKDF (reference sequence). The V gene lost 3 bases and the J gene lost 6 bases, with 12 bases spanning the gap. The CDR3 consists of 14 residues. The sequence derives from a human donor with aplastic anemia. What was sequenced was sorted CD4+, CD8+, or CD8+CD57+ T cells (not recorded which) from PBMCs. V and J are TRBV15 and TRBJ2-1, with TRBD1 as a possible D gene (5 bases). The CDR3 loop is CATSSWGRGNEQFF. CDR3 DNA: TGTGCCACCAGCAGTTGGGGAAGGGGCAATGAGCAGTTCTTC.